This TCR beta chain emerged from a study of PD-1 blockade in classical Hodgkin lymphoma. Background on the study: The nivolumab dose that patients received was 3 mg/kg, given intravenously every 2 weeks. Findings and limits, study-wide: Patients who began taking nivolumab under 1 year after ASCT were left out. The diversity seen at baseline in complete responders resembled that of newly diagnosed patients. By C4D1, diversity of CD4+ TCRs had risen significantly, whereas that of CD8+ TCRs had not.

Remarks on this clone: Antigen: not known.

Some clones are missing from TCRdb's copy, which holds only in-frame ones; the method was immunoSEQ multiplex PCR. Here the sample spans roughly 100,000 clones, roughly 90% being singletons. Time point given: cycle 4 day 1 (C4D1), after 5 to 7 weeks of nivolumab. Each patient experienced a relapse that followed autologous stem cell transplantation, and brentuximab vedotin exposure varied. This TCR came from a human donor with classical Hodgkin lymphoma. This specimen was peripheral blood mononuclear cells (PBMCs), taken before the fourth cycle of nivolumab.

For the CDR3, the DNA is TGTGCCAGCAGTTTAAGCACAGGGGGCGGAAAACTGTTTTTT. The encoded protein is CASSLSTGGGKLFF. The chain joins TRBV28 to TRBJ1-4; 9 bases line up with TRBD1. This CDR3 region has 14 residues. Trimming cost V 2 bases and J 10 bases; bases outside gene matches: 5. Germline V CDR1 and CDR2: MDHEN, SYDVKM.